Presented here are 10 T cell receptor beta chains from one specimen sequenced in a study of T cell changes during pregnancy in multiple sclerosis. Sequencing was performed with immunoSEQ multiplex PCR; in TCRdb, only in-frame clones are kept and a portion is missing. The profile shows some 80,000 clones, about 95% of them singletons. The material was peripheral blood, obtained in the second trimester of pregnancy. Every receptor here comes from a female donor with multiple sclerosis, enrolled in a pregnancy study.

The genes are TRBV7-2 and TRBJ1-1; 8 nucleotides match TRBD1. CDR3 length: 15 residues. V shed 3 bases and J 5 bases; nucleotides not matched to a gene: 8. Germline assignment: CDR1 SGHTA and CDR2 FQGNSA. CDR3 in DNA: TGTGCCAGCAGCTTTTTTGCAGGGGGCTTGACTGAAGCTTTCTTT. Translating it yields CASSFFAGGLTEAFF. The complete variable domain, with remaining parts taken from reference TRBV7-2 and TRBJ1-1, reads GAGVSQSPSNKVTEKGKDVELRCDPISGHTALYWYRQSLGQGLEFLIYFQGNSAPDKSGLPSDRFSAERTGGSVSTLTIQRTQQEDSAVYLCASSFFAGGLTEAFFGQGTRLTVV.

In its sample, this clone was seen once. The CDR3 DNA sequence: TGTGCCTGGAGCGCAAGCGTCTCCCACTATGGCTACACCTTC. Translating gives CAWSASVSHYGYTF. The chain employs TRBV30 and TRBJ1-2; D gene unclear. Looked up from germline, CDR1 is GTSNPN and CDR2 is SVGIG (reference sequence). The CDR3 totals 14 residues. V was cut by 3 bases and J by 3 bases, with 14 bases left in between.

The chain is built from TRBV19 and TRBJ2-7; TRBD1 matches 8 bases. This CDR3 region has 13 residues. The germline gives CDR1 LNHDA, CDR2 SQIVND (reference sequence). Trimming at V came to 5 bases and at J to 5 bases, leaving 5 bases not matched to a gene. DNA of the CDR3: TGTGCCAGTAGTGCAGGGACAGGCAACGAGCAGTACTTC. Translated, it gives CASSAGTGNEQYF.

This chain links TRBV27 with TRBJ2-2; 10 bases align to TRBD2. V dropped 3 bases and J dropped 1; count of bases not matched to a gene: 2. Germline assignment: CDR1 MNHEY and CDR2 SMNVEV (reference sequence). There are 16 residues in the CDR3. CDR3 bases: TGTGCCAGCAGTTTTGGACTAGCGGTGAACACCGGGGAGCTGTTTTTT. Its translation is CASSFGLAVNTGELFF.

The chain recombines TRBV30 with TRBJ2-7; 8 nucleotides align to TRBD1. This CDR3 region has 12 residues. After removal of 7 bases from V and 4 bases from J, the junction contained 6 bases not matched to a gene. From germline, CDR1 is GTSNPN and CDR2 SVGIG (reference sequence). The CDR3 protein is CASRDRQYEQYF. The CDR3 DNA reads TGTGCCTCGCGGGACAGGCAATACGAGCAGTACTTC.

Concerning this clone itself: This CDR3 is also generated by other DNA sequences in the sample. The chain is built from TRBV5-1 and TRBJ2-7, with unresolved D. The germline V and J ends were trimmed by 3 bases and 0 bases, with 4 bases remaining between them. CDR1 is SGHRS and CDR2 is YFSETQ in the germline V gene. This CDR3 contains 12 residues. The CDR3 DNA sequence: TGCGCCAGCAGCTCGTCCTCCTACGAGCAGTACTTC. Protein: CASSSSSYEQYF.

The chain employs TRBV6-5 and TRBJ2-3; possible D gene TRBD2, 6 bases. The CDR3 runs 15 residues. CDR1 is MNHEY and CDR2 is SVGAGI in the germline V gene. V lost 2 bases and J 2 bases, leaving 11 bases between the germline ends. CDR3 DNA sequence: TGTGCCAGCAGTTACCGGGGCGGGGACACAGATACGCAGTATTTT. Protein: CASSYRGGDTDTQYF.

The J gene is TRBJ2-3, the V gene TRBV30; D perhaps matches TRBD2 (6 bases). CDR3 size: 16 residues. V gave up 0 bases and J gave up 4 bases, with 17 bases separating them. The germline gives CDR1 GTSNPN, CDR2 SVGIG (reference sequence). The CDR3 protein is CAWSVGNSGSSDTQYF. CDR3 nucleotides: TGTGCCTGGAGTGTGGGAAATAGCGGCTCCTCAGATACGCAGTATTTT.

The chain is built from TRBV30 and TRBJ1-2; D uncertain. Per the germline V gene, CDR1 is GTSNPN and CDR2 is SVGIG (reference sequence). Trimming removed 6 bases at V and 6 bases at J, with 11 bases between. CDR3 length equals 11 residues. The CDR3 region is CACIRSNGYTF. The CDR3, as DNA: TGTGCCTGCATTCGAAGCAATGGCTACACCTTC. The full variable domain, its missing parts supplied by reference TRBV30 and TRBJ1-2, is SQTIHQWPATLVQPVGSPLSLECTVEGTSNPNLYWYRQAAGRGLQLLFYSVGIGQISSEVPQNLSASRPQDRQFILSSKKLLLSDSGFYLCACIRSNGYTFGSGTRLTVV.

The gene calls are TRBV6-5 and TRBJ1-1, with TRBD1 matching 8 bases. J gave up 0 bases and V 7 bases, and 7 bases lay outside the gene matches. The CDR3 covers 15 residues. Germline CDR1 and CDR2: MNHEY and SVGAGI. This chain's CDR3 is CASNLGRGLNTEAFF. In DNA form, the CDR3 reads TGTGCCAGCAACCTCGGCAGGGGGCTGAACACTGAAGCTTTCTTT.